The 29 T cell receptor beta chains listed next were all sequenced from one sample in a study of pediatric ulcerative colitis. Rectal tissue came from one to two pinch biopsies taken at colonoscopy. The method was immunoSEQ multiplex PCR; TCRdb's version includes in-frame clones alone and lacks a portion of them. The table lists tens of thousands of clones, around 73% of them singletons, with approximately 0.74% in the top ten. Material for sequencing was gut tissue. These receptors were obtained from a boy aged 5-17 years with moderate ulcerative colitis.

The CDR3 region has the DNA TGCGCCAGCAGCCAAGGGCAGGTAGCGGGGTACGGGGGTACGCAGTATTTT. Amino acids: CASSQGQVAGYGGTQYF. This rearrangement joins TRBV4-1 to TRBJ2-3; 8 bases are a match to TRBD2. Germline V CDR1 and CDR2: MGHRA, YSYEKL. Trimming removed 1 base from V and 8 bases from J; junction bases left unmatched: 14. The CDR3 has 17 amino acids.

For this clone: Mismatch with germline at one junction end may stem from a read error. This sequence joins TRBV7-9 and TRBJ2-5, with D possibly TRBD2 on 6 matching bases. CDR1 is SEHNR and CDR2 is FQNEAQ in the germline V gene (reference sequence). The CDR3 sequence is 16 residues long. The CDR3 DNA sequence: TGTGCCAGCAGGTTGGGGTCTAGCGCCAACCAAGGGACCCAGTACTTC. Translated, it gives CASRLGSSANQGTQYF.

The chain links TRBV10-3 to TRBJ2-3; 8 nucleotides align to TRBD2. The germline V gene has CDR1 ENHRY and CDR2 SYGVKD. The V and J ends lost 6 bases and 6 bases, in that order; junction bases with no gene match: 14. CDR3 length equals 16 residues. In nucleotides, the CDR3 is TGTGCCATCAGGCCCCTAGAGGAGCGGGGGTGGGATACGCAGTATTTT. Encoded protein: CAIRPLEERGWDTQYF.

The V call is TRBV29-1, the J call TRBJ1-2, with D hard to call. The CDR3 extends over 14 amino acids. V was shortened by 5 bases and J by 2 bases, with 15 bases between the two germline ends. The germline CDR1 and CDR2 sequences are SQVTM and ANQGSEA. CDR3 sequence reads: CSVPEAGSNYGYTF. The CDR3 DNA reads as TGCAGCGTTCCTGAGGCGGGGAGCAACTATGGCTACACCTTC.

This chain joins TRBV2 and TRBJ1-1; TRBD1 might be the D (5 bases). The CDR3 length is 13 residues. Trimming took off 6 bases at V and 3 bases at J, with 11 bases between the two ends. The germline V gene has CDR1 SNHLY and CDR2 FYNNEI. CDR3: CASRQAPYTEAFF. The CDR3 DNA follows: TGTGCCAGCAGACAGGCCCCATACACTGAAGCTTTCTTT.

J is TRBJ2-7 and V is TRBV28, with 11 bases fitting TRBD2. Germline CDR1 is MDHEN and CDR2 is SYDVKM. The CDR3 runs to 16 residues. With V trimmed by 4 bases and J by 6 bases, 11 bases remained unmatched. The CDR3 nucleotides are TGTGCCAGCAGTTCCCTACTAGCGGGAGTCCTAATCGAGCAGTACTTC. This codes for CASSSLLAGVLIEQYF.

In this sample, this clone turned up once. This rearrangement joins TRBV9 to TRBJ2-5; D not certain. This CDR3 region has 13 residues. CDR1 SGDLS and CDR2 YYNGEE come from the germline V gene. V was shortened by 3 bases and J by 5 bases, with 11 bases between the two germline ends. The CDR3 reads CASSDGSRETQYF. The DNA for the CDR3 is TGTGCCAGCAGCGACGGTAGTCGGGAGACCCAGTACTTC.

This clone was observed a handful of times. The chain uses TRBV4-2 and TRBJ2-5; D is undetermined. V was shortened by 4 bases and J by 2 bases, with 8 bases between the two germline ends. Germline CDR1 LGHNA, CDR2 YNFKEQ. The length of the CDR3 is 13 residues. In nucleotides, the CDR3 is TGTGCCAGCAGCCGGGTTCTACAAGAGACCCAGTACTTC. This codes for CASSRVLQETQYF.

The rearrangement links TRBV25-1 to TRBJ2-5; TRBD1 matches at 7 bases. The length of the CDR3 is 12 residues. From germline, CDR1 is MGHDK and CDR2 SYGVNS. The V segment lost 7 bases and the J segment 4 bases; nucleotides outside the gene matches: 3. CDR3 in DNA: TGTGCCAGCATGTACAGGGGAGAGACCCAGTACTTC. Translating it yields CASMYRGETQYF.

This clone was seen a handful of times. The genes are TRBV2 and TRBJ1-4; 7 nucleotides align to TRBD1. Germline assignment: CDR1 SNHLY and CDR2 FYNNEI. CDR3 length: 12 amino acids. With V trimmed by 4 bases and J by 7 bases, 0 bases remained unmatched. This CDR3 reads CASSGQGEKLFF. The CDR3 DNA follows: TGTGCCAGCAGTGGACAGGGTGAAAAACTGTTTTTT.

The chain carries TRBV19 and TRBJ1-2; no firm D call. The length of the CDR3 is 13 residues. V lost 3 bases and J lost 8, with 13 bases in between. Germline CDR1 and CDR2: LNHDA and SQIVND (reference sequence). CDR3 in amino acids: CASSMGGSIGYTF. For the CDR3, the DNA is TGTGCCAGTAGTATGGGCGGCTCCATCGGCTACACCTTC.

J is TRBJ2-1 and V is TRBV18; 15 nucleotides agree with TRBD2. J was trimmed by 3 bases and V by 0 bases; bases with no gene match: 6. CDR3 length equals 19 residues. The germline CDR1 and CDR2 sequences are KGHSH and LQKENI. In DNA, the CDR3 is TGTGCCAGCTCACCACCGGTTGGACTAGCGGGAGGGCGCTACAATGAGCAGTTCTTC. It translates to CASSPPVGLAGGRYNEQFF.

This clone was seen more than once but under ten times. This chain joins TRBV2 and TRBJ1-5; no firm D call. Between the trimmed V and J ends, which lost 3 bases and 4 bases, there was a span of 10 bases. Germline assignment: CDR1 SNHLY and CDR2 FYNNEI. The CDR3 extends over 14 amino acids. The DNA for the CDR3 is TGTGCCAGCAGTGACCTACAGTTGAATCAGCCCCAGCATTTT. Its translation: CASSDLQLNQPQHF. Complete variable domain (other parts from reference TRBV2 and TRBJ1-5): EPEVTQTPSHQVTQMGQEVILRCVPISNHLYFYWYRQILGQKVEFLVSFYNNEISEKSEIFDDQFSVERPDGSNFTLKIRSTKLEDSAMYFCASSDLQLNQPQHFGDGTRLSIL.

This rearrangement joins TRBV7-6 to TRBJ1-1; D unclear. The CDR3 extends over 15 amino acids. Trimming took 1 base from V and 0 from J, leaving 9 bases between them. Germline V lookup: CDR1 SGHVS, CDR2 FNYEAQ. Here the CDR3 reads CASSLGGVMNTEAFF. The CDR3 nucleotides read TGTGCCAGCAGCTTAGGTGGAGTAATGAACACTGAAGCTTTCTTT. Together with reference TRBV7-6 and TRBJ1-1, the CDR3 gives the full variable domain: GAGVSQSPRYKVTKRGQDVALRCDPISGHVSLYWYRQALGQGPEFLTYFNYEAQQDKSGLPNDRFSAERPEGSISTLTIQRTEQRDSAMYRCASSLGGVMNTEAFFGQGTRLTVV.

The V gene is TRBV14, the J gene TRBJ2-7; D may correspond to TRBD1 or TRBD2 (5 bases each). Germline lookup yields CDR1 SGHDN and CDR2 FVKESK. Between the trimmed V and J ends, which lost 4 bases and 6 bases, there was a span of 31 bases. The CDR3 covers 19 residues. This CDR3 reads CASSPRSGRWGGSVFEQYF. The CDR3 DNA reads TGTGCCAGCAGCCCCAGGTCGGGACGTTGGGGCGGGTCCGTGTTCGAGCAGTACTTC.

The J gene is TRBJ1-4, the V gene TRBV7-9; TRBD1 is a possible D gene (6 bases). The CDR3 has 15 amino acids. Germline CDR1 and CDR2: SEHNR and FQNEAQ (reference sequence). Trimming took 4 bases from V and 5 from J, leaving 14 bases between them. CDR3: CASSSYRVGNEKLFF. The CDR3 DNA is TGTGCCAGCAGCTCGTACAGGGTTGGCAATGAAAAACTGTTTTTT.

The chain employs TRBV10-3 and TRBJ2-5; D remains unclear. The V and J ends lost 4 bases and 4 bases respectively, with 16 bases between them. This CDR3 spans 15 amino acids. The V gene's germline CDR1 is ENHRY and CDR2 SYGVKD. The CDR3, as DNA: TGTGCCATCAGTGGGGCCCGGGCCAGTTTAGAGACCCAGTACTTC. Residues: CAISGARASLETQYF.

V and J are TRBV18 and TRBJ2-1, with TRBD2 identical over 8 bases. The J segment lost 3 bases and the V segment lost 5 bases, leaving 9 bases of the junction unmatched. Looked up from germline, CDR1 is KGHSH and CDR2 is LQKENI. CDR3 length: 16 residues. CDR3 bases: TGTGCCAGCTCAGGGGAAAGCGGGAGTAGCTACAATGAGCAGTTCTTC. Encoded protein: CASSGESGSSYNEQFF.

The chain employs TRBV2 and TRBJ2-3; 10 nucleotides align to TRBD2. Per germline, CDR1 SNHLY and CDR2 FYNNEI. This CDR3 is 14 amino acids long. J lost 4 bases, V lost 6 bases, and 4 bases had no gene match. CDR3 residues: CASSPGTSADTQYF. The CDR3 DNA reads as TGTGCCAGCAGCCCCGGGACTAGCGCAGATACGCAGTATTTT.

The CDR3 DNA is TGTGCCAGCCTCACCCGGTCCGGAGATGGGGAAGATACGCAGTATTTT. It encodes CASLTRSGDGEDTQYF. This chain joins TRBV11-3 and TRBJ2-3; D gene ambiguous. Germline V gene sequence: CDR1 SGHNT, CDR2 YENEEA. The CDR3 is 16 amino acids. The V gene lost 8 bases and the J gene lost 5 bases, with 23 bases spanning the gap.

V gene TRBV28 combines with J gene TRBJ2-5; possible D gene TRBD1, 6 bases. V was shortened by 5 bases and J by 2 bases, with 9 bases between the two germline ends. Germline lookup yields CDR1 MDHEN and CDR2 SYDVKM. This CDR3 region has 13 residues. For the CDR3, the DNA is TGTGCCAGCAGTGAAGGGGGTCAAGAGACCCAGTACTTC. Amino acid sequence: CASSEGGQETQYF.

The chain employs TRBV19 and TRBJ2-7, with no clear D. The CDR3 is 11 residues long. V lost 6 bases and J lost 4, with 7 bases in between. Germline V CDR1 and CDR2: LNHDA, SQIVND (reference sequence). In DNA, the CDR3 is TGTGCCAGTAGCCGCAATTACGAGCAGTACTTC. Translated: CASSRNYEQYF.

The gene calls are TRBV27 and TRBJ1-3, with D tentatively TRBD1 (5 bases). The V end lost 4 bases, the J end lost 7 bases, and 17 bases lay between the germline ends. CDR3 size: 15 residues. Per the germline V gene, CDR1 is MNHEY and CDR2 is SMNVEV (reference sequence). The CDR3 loop reads CASSSTGTPWNTIYF. In DNA form, the CDR3 reads TGTGCCAGCAGTTCTACGGGGACCCCTTGGAACACCATATATTTT.

This sequence joins TRBV19 and TRBJ2-7, with 9 bases aligning to TRBD1. CDR3 length: 15 residues. V trimming: 6 bases; J trimming: 4 bases; junction bases outside the gene matches: 10. Germline-derived CDR1 and CDR2 are LNHDA and SQIVND (reference sequence). The CDR3 loop reads CASSYTGTGPYEQYF. Written as DNA, the CDR3 is TGTGCCAGTAGCTATACCGGGACAGGGCCTTACGAGCAGTACTTC.

V and J are TRBV2 and TRBJ2-2; 10 bases agree with TRBD1. Trimming took 2 bases from V and 4 from J; bases not matched to a gene: 7. The CDR3 contains 17 residues. Looked up from germline, CDR1 is SNHLY and CDR2 is FYNNEI. The chain's CDR3 is CASSEPDRGPVTGELFF. The CDR3 region has the DNA TGTGCCAGCAGTGAACCCGACAGGGGGCCGGTCACCGGGGAGCTGTTTTTT.

This clone showed up just a few times. V and J are TRBV7-2 and TRBJ1-3; 7 bases are shared with TRBD1. The CDR3 covers 16 residues. The junction had 6 bases not matched to a gene; V was cut back by 4 bases and J by 0 bases. Germline values: CDR1 SGHTA, CDR2 FQGNSA. The CDR3 DNA sequence: TGTGCCAGCAGCTCCCTACAGGGGTTCTCTGGAAACACCATATATTTT. Amino acid sequence: CASSSLQGFSGNTIYF.

The chain couples TRBV6-5 to TRBJ1-1; D remains ambiguous. V was shortened by 2 bases and J by 1 base, with 5 bases between the two germline ends. Germline values: CDR1 MNHEY, CDR2 SVGAGI. This CDR3 has 13 amino acids. As DNA, the CDR3 is TGTGCCAGCAGTTACAGAGGGAACACTGAAGCTTTCTTT. Translated, it gives CASSYRGNTEAFF.

The V call is TRBV7-2, the J call TRBJ2-4; D perhaps matches TRBD2 (6 bases). The V gene lost 0 bases and the J gene lost 0 bases, with 9 bases spanning the gap. The germline gives CDR1 SGHTA, CDR2 FQGNSA. This CDR3 contains 16 residues. CDR3 amino acids: CASSLAAREAKNIQYF. The DNA for the CDR3 is TGTGCCAGCAGCTTAGCGGCGCGGGAAGCCAAAAACATTCAGTACTTC.

This clone was seen more than once but under ten times. This chain uses TRBV7-2 with TRBJ1-3, with TRBD1 as a possible D gene (5 bases). Trimming stripped 0 bases from V and 0 bases from J, with 9 bases between. This CDR3 region has 16 residues. The germline gives CDR1 SGHTA, CDR2 FQGNSA. CDR3 loop: CASSLAGRASGNTIYF. CDR3 DNA sequence: TGTGCCAGCAGCTTAGCTGGCAGGGCCTCTGGAAACACCATATATTTT.